A selection of T cell receptor beta chains follows, all from one sample in a study of cytotoxic CD8 clonotypes in ibrutinib-treated CLL. Libraries were prepared by immunoSEQ multiplex PCR; TCRdb keeps only in-frame clonotypes and omits some of them. The sample carries tens of thousands of clones, approximately 50% recorded once. The material sequenced was PBMCs, taken after 12 months of ibrutinib treatment. Receptor source: a human donor with chronic lymphocytic leukemia. The CDR3 runs from the conserved cysteine through the conserved F or W. D genes are given only for firm matches. A row's size may be missing; if present it is once, few, many or a size class.

cdr3_aa cdr3_nt v_call cdr3_length j_call d_call clone_size
CASSVGVGETQYF TGTGCCAGCAGCGTAGGGGTGGGGGAGACCCAGTACTTC TRBV9 13 TRBJ2-5 NA few
CASSPTGNGYNEQFF TGTGCCAGCAGCCCTACAGGGAACGGCTACAATGAGCAGTTCTTC TRBV11-2 15 TRBJ2-1 NA NA
CASSLDRGLRGYTF TGTGCCAGCAGTTTGGACAGGGGGCTTCGTGGCTACACCTTC TRBV28 14 TRBJ1-2 TRBD1 NA
CAWSVSLAGAEQYF TGTGCCTGGAGTGTCAGTCTAGCGGGAGCCGAGCAGTACTTC TRBV30 14 TRBJ2-7 TRBD2 few
CASSPSGTLTQYF TGTGCCAGCTCACCATCCGGGACCCTAACGCAGTATTTT TRBV18 13 TRBJ2-3 NA NA
CASSPGRLGGETQYF TGTGCCAGCAGCCCGGGCCGTCTAGGAGGAGAGACCCAGTACTTC TRBV7-9 15 TRBJ2-5 NA NA
CAWSRDTLSTDTQYF TGTGCCTGGTCGAGGGATACCCTCAGCACAGATACGCAGTATTTT TRBV30 15 TRBJ2-3 NA NA
CASSPLGPTGETQYF TGTGCCAGCAGCCCACTCGGTCCCACGGGGGAGACCCAGTACTTC TRBV7-6 15 TRBJ2-5 NA NA
CASSFDGANTIYF TGTGCCAGCAGCTTCGACGGAGCAAACACCATATATTTT TRBV11-3 13 TRBJ1-3 NA few
CASSPGTGKFYEQYF TGTGCCAGCAGCCCCGGGACAGGGAAATTCTACGAGCAGTACTTC TRBV28 15 TRBJ2-7 TRBD1 NA
CASSLYGREGEPQHF TGTGCCAGCAGCTTATATGGACGGGAGGGGGAGCCCCAGCATTTT TRBV7-9 15 TRBJ1-5 NA NA
CASRSGRGHNEQFF TGTGCCAGCAGGTCCGGCAGGGGTCACAATGAGCAGTTCTTC TRBV2 14 TRBJ2-1 NA NA
CASKAWDYTDTQYF TGTGCCAGCAAAGCGTGGGATTACACAGATACGCAGTATTTT TRBV2 14 TRBJ2-3 NA few
CAWSVTSGSFEEQYF TGTGCCTGGAGTGTAACTAGCGGGTCCTTCGAGGAGCAGTACTTC TRBV30 15 TRBJ2-7 TRBD2 few
CATGPGTDLNEKLFF TGTGCCACCGGCCCCGGGACAGATCTTAATGAAAAACTGTTTTTT TRBV15 15 TRBJ1-4 TRBD1 NA
CSASLQTQYF TGCAGTGCTAGTCTACAGACCCAGTACTTC TRBV20-1 10 TRBJ2-5 NA once
CASSEAVSSTQYF TGTGCCAGCAGTGAAGCGGTTAGTTCGACCCAGTACTTC TRBV6-1 13 TRBJ2-5 NA NA